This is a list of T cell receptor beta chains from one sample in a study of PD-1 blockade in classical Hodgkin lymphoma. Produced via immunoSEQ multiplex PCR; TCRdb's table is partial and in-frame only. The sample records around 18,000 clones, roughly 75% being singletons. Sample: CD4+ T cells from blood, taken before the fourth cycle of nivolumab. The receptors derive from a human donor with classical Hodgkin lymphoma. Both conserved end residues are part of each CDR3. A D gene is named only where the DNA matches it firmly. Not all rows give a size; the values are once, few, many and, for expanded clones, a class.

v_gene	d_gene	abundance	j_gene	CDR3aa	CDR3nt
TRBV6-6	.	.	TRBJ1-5	CASGNQPQHF	TGTGCCAGCGGAAATCAGCCCCAGCATTTT
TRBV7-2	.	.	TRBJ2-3	CASSLAQGGTQYF	TGTGCCAGCAGCTTAGCGCAGGGTGGTACGCAGTATTTT
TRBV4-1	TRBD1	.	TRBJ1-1	CASSQPGQGITEAFF	TGCGCCAGCAGCCAGCCCGGACAGGGAATCACTGAAGCTTTCTTT
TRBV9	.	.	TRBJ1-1	CASSPHRGAQGSRVSTEAFF	TGTGCCAGCAGCCCCCATAGGGGGGCACAGGGATCGAGAGTTAGCACTGAAGCTTTCTTT
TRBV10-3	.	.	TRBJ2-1	CAISVWADDNEQFF	TGTGCCATCAGTGTGTGGGCGGACGACAATGAGCAGTTCTTC
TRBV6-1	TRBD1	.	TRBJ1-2	CASSLDGQGNYGYTF	TGTGCCAGCAGTCTAGATGGACAGGGCAACTATGGCTACACCTTC
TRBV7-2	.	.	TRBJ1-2	CASSLVGRQILTNYGYTF	TGTGCCAGCAGCTTAGTGGGCCGCCAGATACTGACTAACTATGGCTACACCTTC
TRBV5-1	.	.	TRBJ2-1	CASSLGLGATTEQFF	TGCGCCAGCAGCTTGGGACTAGGAGCCACAACTGAGCAGTTCTTC
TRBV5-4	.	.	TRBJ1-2	CASSLVGTLPNYGYTF	TGTGCCAGCAGCTTGGTCGGGACTCTCCCCAACTATGGCTACACCTTC
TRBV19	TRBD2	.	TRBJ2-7	CASSMIAGQTYEQYF	TGTGCCAGTAGTATGATAGCGGGACAAACTTACGAGCAGTACTTC
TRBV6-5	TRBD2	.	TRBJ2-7	CASSSRLAANEQYF	TGTGCCAGCAGTTCCCGACTAGCGGCCAACGAGCAGTACTTC
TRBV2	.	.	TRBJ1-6	CASRTTANSPLHF	TGTGCCAGCAGGACGACGGCTAATTCACCCCTCCACTTT
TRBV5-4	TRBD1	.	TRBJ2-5	CASSSWDRGREETQYF	TGTGCCAGCAGCTCGTGGGACAGGGGGCGTGAAGAGACCCAGTACTTC
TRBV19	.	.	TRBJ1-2	CASSPRGAVGYTF	TGTGCCAGTAGCCCACGGGGGGCGGTTGGCTACACCTTC
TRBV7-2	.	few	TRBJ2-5	CASSFNQMAETQYF	TGTGCCAGCAGTTTTAACCAAATGGCGGAGACCCAGTACTTC
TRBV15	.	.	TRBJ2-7	CATSRDHPRQGLVSAGGIYEQYF	TGTGCCACCAGCAGAGACCATCCCCGACAGGGGCTAGTCTCGGCGGGAGGGATCTACGAGCAGTACTTC
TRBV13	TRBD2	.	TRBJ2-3	CASSSGLAEPKGDTQYF	TGTGCCAGCAGCTCCGGACTAGCGGAGCCCAAGGGGGATACGCAGTATTTT
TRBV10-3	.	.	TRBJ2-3	CAISESDSTQYF	TGTGCCATCAGTGAGTCGGACAGCACGCAGTATTTT
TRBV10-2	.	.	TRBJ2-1	CASSETGISSYNEQFF	TGCGCCAGCAGTGAAACCGGGATCAGCTCCTACAATGAGCAGTTCTTC
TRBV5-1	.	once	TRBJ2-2	CASSLVEFSGELFF	TGCGCCAGCAGCTTGGTCGAATTTTCCGGGGAGCTGTTTTTT
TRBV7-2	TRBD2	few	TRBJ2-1	CASRRTSGGLSSYNEQFF	TGTGCCAGCAGGAGGACTAGCGGGGGCCTGAGCTCCTACAATGAGCAGTTCTTC
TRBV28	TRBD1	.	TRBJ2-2	CASSSQPYRGPRRSNTGELFF	TGTGCCAGCAGTTCACAACCTTACAGGGGGCCCCGCCGGTCGAACACCGGGGAGCTGTTTTTT
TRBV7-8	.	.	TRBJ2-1	CASSFGSEVFF	TGTGCCAGCAGCTTCGGATCTGAGGTGTTCTTC
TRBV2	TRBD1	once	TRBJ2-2	CASNLQGESGELFF	TGTGCCAGCAATCTACAGGGGGAATCCGGGGAGCTGTTTTTT
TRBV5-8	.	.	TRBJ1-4	CASSLGGRYSEKLFF	TGTGCCAGCAGCTTGGGGGGCAGGTACTCGGAAAAACTGTTTTTT
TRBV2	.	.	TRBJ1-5	CASVRDRGGPHF	TGTGCCAGCGTACGAGACCGGGGAGGACCGCATTTT
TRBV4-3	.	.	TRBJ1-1	CASSQNAGTGAEAFF	TGCGCCAGCAGCCAGAACGCCGGGACGGGGGCGGAAGCTTTCTTT
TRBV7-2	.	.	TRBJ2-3	CASSLAPLNTDTQYF	TGTGCCAGCAGCTTAGCCCCGCTAAACACAGATACGCAGTATTTT
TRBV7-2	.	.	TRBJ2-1	CASSLGGTQSNEQFF	TGTGCCAGCAGCTTAGGCGGGACACAGAGCAATGAGCAGTTCTTC
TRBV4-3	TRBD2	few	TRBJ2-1	CASSQVGLDYNEQFF	TGCGCCAGCAGCCAAGTTGGACTAGACTACAATGAGCAGTTCTTC
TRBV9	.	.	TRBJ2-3	CASSVVMGPQDTQYF	TGTGCCAGCAGCGTAGTGATGGGGCCGCAAGATACGCAGTATTTT
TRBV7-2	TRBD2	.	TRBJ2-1	CASTMTSAYNEQFF	TGTGCCAGCACCATGACTAGCGCCTACAATGAGCAGTTCTTC
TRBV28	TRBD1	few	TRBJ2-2	CASSDRDSRTPSNTGELFF	TGTGCCAGCAGCGACCGGGACAGCAGGACACCCTCGAACACCGGGGAGCTGTTTTTT
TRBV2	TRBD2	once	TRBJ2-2	CASTSIAGAVTGELFF	TGTGCCAGCACCAGTATAGCGGGAGCGGTCACCGGGGAGCTGTTTTTT
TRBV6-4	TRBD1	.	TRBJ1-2	CASSGVSGGEGYTF	TGTGCCAGCAGTGGGGTCTCAGGGGGGGAAGGCTACACCTTC
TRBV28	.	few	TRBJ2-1	CASGLGVSSYNEQFF	TGTGCCAGCGGTTTGGGGGTCAGCTCCTACAATGAGCAGTTCTTC
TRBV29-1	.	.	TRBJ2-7	CSVEGSTYEQYF	TGCAGCGTTGAGGGCAGCACCTACGAGCAGTACTTC
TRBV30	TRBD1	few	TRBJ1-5	CAWGTGVFGQPQHF	TGTGCCTGGGGGACAGGGGTTTTCGGCCAGCCCCAGCATTTT
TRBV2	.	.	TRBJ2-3	CASSEAYSFLGQITDTQYF	TGTGCCAGCAGTGAAGCGTACTCTTTTTTGGGACAAATCACAGATACGCAGTATTTT
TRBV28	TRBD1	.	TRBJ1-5	CASRQGARNQPQHF	TGTGCCAGCAGACAGGGGGCGCGCAATCAGCCCCAGCATTTT
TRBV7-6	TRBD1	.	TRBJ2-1	CASSSRRDRGYNEQFF	TGTGCCAGCAGCTCACGCCGGGACAGGGGTTACAATGAGCAGTTCTTC
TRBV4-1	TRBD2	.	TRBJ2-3	CASSQEGGSGRAETDTQYF	TGCGCCAGCAGCCAAGAGGGGGGTAGCGGGAGGGCGGAGACAGATACGCAGTATTTT
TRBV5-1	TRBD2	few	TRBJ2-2	CASSPRRAGDANTGELFF	TGCGCCAGCAGCCCGCGACGGGCGGGGGATGCGAACACCGGGGAGCTGTTTTTT
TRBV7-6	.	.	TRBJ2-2	CASNNRDFTTGELFF	TGTGCCAGCAACAACCGGGACTTCACCACCGGGGAGCTGTTTTTT
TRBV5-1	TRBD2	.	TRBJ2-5	CASSLTGLAGVLQETQYF	TGCGCCAGCAGCTTGACGGGACTAGCGGGGGTACTACAAGAGACCCAGTACTTC
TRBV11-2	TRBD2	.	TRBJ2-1	CASSRVAGGYNEQFF	TGTGCCAGCAGTCGAGTAGCGGGGGGCTACAATGAGCAGTTCTTC
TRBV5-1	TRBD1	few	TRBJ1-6	CASSLQGDYDSPLHF	TGCGCCAGCAGCTTACAGGGGGATTATGATTCACCCCTCCACTTT
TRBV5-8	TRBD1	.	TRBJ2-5	CASSPAGQGARETQYF	TGTGCCAGCAGCCCGGCAGGACAGGGGGCGCGGGAGACCCAGTACTTC